This T cell receptor beta chain was profiled in a study of blood T cells in healthy people across ages. Concerning this clonotype: The junction and the germline gene differ at one end; a read error may be behind it.

Germline V gene sequence: CDR1 LNHDA, CDR2 SQIVND (reference sequence). The CDR3 spans 11 residues. Alongside a J-beta primer mix, a sample-barcoded 5' primer served in a second PCR lasting 7 to 11 cycles. TCRdb itself ran the 5' RACE reads through MiXCR, one entry per CDR3 protein. The table lists approximately 900,000 distinct CDR3 sequences, about 27% of them singletons. These records were also assigned to another study, of T cells of mothers and their children.

This rearrangement joins TRBV19 to TRBJ1-2, with 7 bases aligning to TRBD1. This clonotype was sampled from a woman aged 40-49 years in good health. Sequenced material: blood. The CDR3 coding sequence is TGTGTCAGTACAACAGGGGCTCGCTACACCTTC. It translates to CVSTTGARYTF.